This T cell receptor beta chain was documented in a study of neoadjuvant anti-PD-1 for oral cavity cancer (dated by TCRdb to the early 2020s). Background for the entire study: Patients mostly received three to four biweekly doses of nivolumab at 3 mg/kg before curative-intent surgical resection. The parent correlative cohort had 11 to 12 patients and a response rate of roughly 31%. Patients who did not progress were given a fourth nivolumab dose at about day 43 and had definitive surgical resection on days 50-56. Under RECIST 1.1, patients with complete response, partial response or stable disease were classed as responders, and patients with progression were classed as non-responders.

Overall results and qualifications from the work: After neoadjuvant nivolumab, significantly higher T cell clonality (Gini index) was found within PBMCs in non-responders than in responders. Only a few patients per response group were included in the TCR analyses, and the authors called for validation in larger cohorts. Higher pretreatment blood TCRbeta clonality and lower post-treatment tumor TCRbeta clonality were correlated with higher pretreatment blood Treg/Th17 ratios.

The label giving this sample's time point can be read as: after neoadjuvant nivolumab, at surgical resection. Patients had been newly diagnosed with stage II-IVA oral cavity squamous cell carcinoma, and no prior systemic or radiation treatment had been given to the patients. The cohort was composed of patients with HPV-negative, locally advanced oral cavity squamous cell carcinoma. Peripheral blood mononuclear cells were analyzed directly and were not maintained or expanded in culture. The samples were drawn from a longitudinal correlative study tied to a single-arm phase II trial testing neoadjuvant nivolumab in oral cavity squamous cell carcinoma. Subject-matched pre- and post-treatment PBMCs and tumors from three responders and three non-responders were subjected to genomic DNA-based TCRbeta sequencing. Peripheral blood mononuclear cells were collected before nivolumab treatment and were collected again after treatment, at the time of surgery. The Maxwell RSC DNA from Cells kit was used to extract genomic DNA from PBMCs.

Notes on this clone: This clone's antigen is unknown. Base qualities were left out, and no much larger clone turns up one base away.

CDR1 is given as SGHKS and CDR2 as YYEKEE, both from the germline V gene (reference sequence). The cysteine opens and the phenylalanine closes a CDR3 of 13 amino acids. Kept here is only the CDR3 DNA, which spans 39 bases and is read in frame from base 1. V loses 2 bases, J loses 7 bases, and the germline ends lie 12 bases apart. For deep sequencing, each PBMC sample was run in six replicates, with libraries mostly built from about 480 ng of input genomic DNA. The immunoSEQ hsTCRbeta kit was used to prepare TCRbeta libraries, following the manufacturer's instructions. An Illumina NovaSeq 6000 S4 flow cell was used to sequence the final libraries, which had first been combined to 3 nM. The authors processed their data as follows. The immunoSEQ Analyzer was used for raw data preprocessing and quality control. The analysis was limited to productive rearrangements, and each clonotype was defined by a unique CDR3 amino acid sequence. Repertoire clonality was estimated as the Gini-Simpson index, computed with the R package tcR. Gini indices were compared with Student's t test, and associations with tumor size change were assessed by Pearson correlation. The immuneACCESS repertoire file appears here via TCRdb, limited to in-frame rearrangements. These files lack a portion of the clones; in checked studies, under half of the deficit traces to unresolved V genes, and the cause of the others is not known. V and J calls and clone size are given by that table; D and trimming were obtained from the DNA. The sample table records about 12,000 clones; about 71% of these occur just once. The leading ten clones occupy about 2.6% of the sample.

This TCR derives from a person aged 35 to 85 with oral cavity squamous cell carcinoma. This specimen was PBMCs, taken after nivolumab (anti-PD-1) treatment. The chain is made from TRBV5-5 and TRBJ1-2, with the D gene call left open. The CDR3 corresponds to CASSLMEVGGYTF. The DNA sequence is TGTGCCAGCAGCTTAATGGAAGTCGGTGGCTACACCTTC.